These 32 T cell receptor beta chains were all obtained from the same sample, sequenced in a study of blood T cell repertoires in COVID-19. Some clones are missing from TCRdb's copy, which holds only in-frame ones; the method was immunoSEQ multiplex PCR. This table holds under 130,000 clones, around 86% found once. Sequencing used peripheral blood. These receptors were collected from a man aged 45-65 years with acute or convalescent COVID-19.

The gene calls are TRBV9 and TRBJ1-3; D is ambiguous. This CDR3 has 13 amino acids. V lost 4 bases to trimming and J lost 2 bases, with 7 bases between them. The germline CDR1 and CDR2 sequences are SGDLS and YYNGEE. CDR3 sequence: CASSPDTGNTIYF. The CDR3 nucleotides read TGTGCCAGCAGCCCCGACACTGGAAACACCATATATTTT.

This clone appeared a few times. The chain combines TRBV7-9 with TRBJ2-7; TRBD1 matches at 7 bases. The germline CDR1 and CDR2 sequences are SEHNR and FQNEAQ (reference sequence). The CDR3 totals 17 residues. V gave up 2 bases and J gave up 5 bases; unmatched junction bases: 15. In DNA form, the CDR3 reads TGTGCCAGCAGCTTAAATCAAGGGGGCGCGATTATCCACGAGCAGTACTTC. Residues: CASSLNQGGAIIHEQYF.

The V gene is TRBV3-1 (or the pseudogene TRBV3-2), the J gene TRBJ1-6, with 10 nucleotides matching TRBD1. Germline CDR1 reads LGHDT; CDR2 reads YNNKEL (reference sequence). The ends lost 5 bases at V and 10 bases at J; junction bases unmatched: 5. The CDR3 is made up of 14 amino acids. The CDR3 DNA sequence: TGTGCCAGCAGCTGGGGACAGGGGAAGTCACCCCTCCACTTT. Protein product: CASSWGQGKSPLHF.

CDR3 protein: CASSEFQVSGNTIYF. CDR3 sequence (DNA): TGTGCCAGCAGTGAATTCCAGGTCTCTGGAAACACCATATATTTT. This chain joins TRBV2 and TRBJ1-3; D gene uncertain. Germline values: CDR1 SNHLY, CDR2 FYNNEI. The CDR3 sequence is 15 residues long. V was pared by 2 bases and J by 0 bases, with 8 bases between.

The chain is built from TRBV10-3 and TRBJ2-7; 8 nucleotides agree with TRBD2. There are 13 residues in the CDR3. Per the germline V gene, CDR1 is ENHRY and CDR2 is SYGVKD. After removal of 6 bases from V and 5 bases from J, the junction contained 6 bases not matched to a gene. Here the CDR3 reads CAIRLAERDEQYF. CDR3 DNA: TGTGCCATCAGACTAGCGGAGCGAGACGAGCAGTACTTC.

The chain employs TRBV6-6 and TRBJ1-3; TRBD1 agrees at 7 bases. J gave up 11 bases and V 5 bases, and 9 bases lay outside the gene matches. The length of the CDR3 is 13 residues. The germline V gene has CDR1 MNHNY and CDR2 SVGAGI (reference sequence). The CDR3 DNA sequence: TGTGCCAGCAGTGCCGCGACAGGGAGTCCCATATATTTT. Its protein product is CASSAATGSPIYF.

The CDR3 DNA follows: TGTGCCTGGAACCCAGGGGTGGATGAAAAACTGTTTTTT. Translating it yields CAWNPGVDEKLFF. The chain has TRBV30 and TRBJ1-4; D possibly corresponds to TRBD1 (6 bases). The CDR3 spans 13 residues. Trimming cost V 4 bases and J 6 bases, with 12 bases left between them. The germline V gene encodes CDR1 GTSNPN and CDR2 SVGIG (reference sequence).

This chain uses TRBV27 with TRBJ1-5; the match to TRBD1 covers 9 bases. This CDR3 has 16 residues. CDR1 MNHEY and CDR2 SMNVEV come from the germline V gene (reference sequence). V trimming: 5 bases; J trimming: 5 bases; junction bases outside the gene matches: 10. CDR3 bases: TGTGCCAGCAGTCCCGATGGGACAGGGCAATATCAGCCCCAGCATTTT. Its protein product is CASSPDGTGQYQPQHF.

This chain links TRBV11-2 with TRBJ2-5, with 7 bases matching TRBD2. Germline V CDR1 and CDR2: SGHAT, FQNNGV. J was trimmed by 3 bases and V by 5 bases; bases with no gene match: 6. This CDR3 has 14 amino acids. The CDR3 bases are TGTGCCAGCAGCCCCCACCGGGGGGAAGAGACCCAGTACTTC. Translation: CASSPHRGEETQYF.

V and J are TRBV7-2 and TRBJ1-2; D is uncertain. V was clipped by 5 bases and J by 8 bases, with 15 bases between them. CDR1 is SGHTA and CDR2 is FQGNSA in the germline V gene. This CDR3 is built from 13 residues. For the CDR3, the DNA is TGTGCCAGCAGCCCCCGCGGGGTAGGAGGCTACACCTTC. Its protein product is CASSPRGVGGYTF.

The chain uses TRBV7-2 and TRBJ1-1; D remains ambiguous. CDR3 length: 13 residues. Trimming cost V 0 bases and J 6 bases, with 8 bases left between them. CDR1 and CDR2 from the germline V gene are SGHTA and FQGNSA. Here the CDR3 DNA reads TGTGCCAGCAGCTTAGCGACAACAGCTGAAGCTTTCTTT. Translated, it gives CASSLATTAEAFF.

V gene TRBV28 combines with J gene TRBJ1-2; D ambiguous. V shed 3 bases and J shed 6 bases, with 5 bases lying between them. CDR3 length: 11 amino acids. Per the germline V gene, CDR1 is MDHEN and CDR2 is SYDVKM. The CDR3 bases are TGTGCCAGCAGTTTTCTTGATGGCTACACCTTC. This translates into CASSFLDGYTF.

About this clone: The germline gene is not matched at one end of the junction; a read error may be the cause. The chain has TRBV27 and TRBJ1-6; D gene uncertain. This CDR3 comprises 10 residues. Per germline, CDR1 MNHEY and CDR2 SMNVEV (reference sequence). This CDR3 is CASSLQRAPF. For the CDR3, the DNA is TGTGCCAGCAGTTTACAGAGGGCCCCGTTT.

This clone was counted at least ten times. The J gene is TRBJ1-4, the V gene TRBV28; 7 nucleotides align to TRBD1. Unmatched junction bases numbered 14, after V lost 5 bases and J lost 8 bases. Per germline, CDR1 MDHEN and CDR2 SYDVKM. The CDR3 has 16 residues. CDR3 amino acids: CASSGDRVVVREKLFF. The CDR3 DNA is TGTGCCAGCAGTGGAGACAGGGTGGTCGTTAGGGAAAAACTGTTTTTT.

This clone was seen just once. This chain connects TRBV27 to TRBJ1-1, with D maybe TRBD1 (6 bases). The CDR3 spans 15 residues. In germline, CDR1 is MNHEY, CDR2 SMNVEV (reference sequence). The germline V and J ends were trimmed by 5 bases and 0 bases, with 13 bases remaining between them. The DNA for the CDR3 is TGTGCCAGCAGTACTACAGGGTATATGAACACTGAAGCTTTCTTT. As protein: CASSTTGYMNTEAFF.

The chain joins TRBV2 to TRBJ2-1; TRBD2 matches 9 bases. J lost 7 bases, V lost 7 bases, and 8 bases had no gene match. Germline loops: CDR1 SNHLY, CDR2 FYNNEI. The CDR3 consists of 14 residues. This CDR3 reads CASNSGSGGNEQFF. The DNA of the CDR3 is TGTGCCAGCAATAGCGGGAGTGGGGGGAATGAGCAGTTCTTC.

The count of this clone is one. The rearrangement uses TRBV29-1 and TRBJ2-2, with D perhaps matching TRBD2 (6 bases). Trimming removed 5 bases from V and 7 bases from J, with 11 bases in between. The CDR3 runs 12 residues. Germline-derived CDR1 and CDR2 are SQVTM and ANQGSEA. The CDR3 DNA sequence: TGCAGCGTTCGACTAGAAGGCGGGGAGCTGTTTTTT. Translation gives CSVRLEGGELFF.

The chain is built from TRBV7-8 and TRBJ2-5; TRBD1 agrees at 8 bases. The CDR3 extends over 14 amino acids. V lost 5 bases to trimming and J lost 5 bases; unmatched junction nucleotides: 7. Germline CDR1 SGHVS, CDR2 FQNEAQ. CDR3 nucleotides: TGTGCCAGCAGCCCCGGACAGGGCGGGGAGACCCAGTACTTC. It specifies CASSPGQGGETQYF.

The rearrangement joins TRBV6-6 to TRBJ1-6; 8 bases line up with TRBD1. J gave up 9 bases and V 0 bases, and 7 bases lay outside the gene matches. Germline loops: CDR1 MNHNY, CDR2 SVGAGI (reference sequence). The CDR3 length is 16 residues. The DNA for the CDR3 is TGTGCCAGCAGTTACTCGGGGGACAGGTATGTTTCACCCCTCCACTTT. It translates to CASSYSGDRYVSPLHF.

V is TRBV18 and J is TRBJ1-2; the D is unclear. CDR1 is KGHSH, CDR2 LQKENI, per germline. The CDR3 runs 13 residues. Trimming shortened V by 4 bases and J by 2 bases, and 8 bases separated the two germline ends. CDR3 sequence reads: CASSRPQNYGYTF. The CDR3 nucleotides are TGTGCCAGCTCACGCCCACAAAACTATGGCTACACCTTC.

The CDR3 loop reads CASSLMAGGNTDTQYF. In DNA form, the CDR3 reads TGTGCCAGCAGTTTAATGGCGGGGGGCAACACAGATACGCAGTATTTT. The chain employs TRBV27 and TRBJ2-3; TRBD2 matches 8 bases. Per germline, CDR1 MNHEY and CDR2 SMNVEV (reference sequence). The V and J ends lost 2 bases and 2 bases, in that order; junction bases with no gene match: 6. The CDR3 consists of 16 residues.

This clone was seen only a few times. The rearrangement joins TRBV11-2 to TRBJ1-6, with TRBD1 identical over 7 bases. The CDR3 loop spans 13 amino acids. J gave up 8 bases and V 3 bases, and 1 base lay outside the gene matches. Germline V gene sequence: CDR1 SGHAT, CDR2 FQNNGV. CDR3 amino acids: CASSFTGDSPLHF. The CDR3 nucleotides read TGTGCCAGCAGCTTTACAGGGGATTCACCCCTCCACTTT. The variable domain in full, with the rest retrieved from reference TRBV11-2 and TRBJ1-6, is EAGVAQSPRYKIIEKRQSVAFWCNPISGHATLYWYQQILGQGPKLLIQFQNNGVVDDSQLPKDRFSAERLKGVDSTLKIQPAKLEDSAVYLCASSFTGDSPLHFGNGTRLTVT.

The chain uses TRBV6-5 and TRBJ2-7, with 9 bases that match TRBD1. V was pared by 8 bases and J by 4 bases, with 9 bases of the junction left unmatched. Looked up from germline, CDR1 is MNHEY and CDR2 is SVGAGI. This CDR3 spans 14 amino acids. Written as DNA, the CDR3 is TGTGCCAGCCGGGCGGTCGGACAGGGGTACGAGCAGTACTTC. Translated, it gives CASRAVGQGYEQYF.

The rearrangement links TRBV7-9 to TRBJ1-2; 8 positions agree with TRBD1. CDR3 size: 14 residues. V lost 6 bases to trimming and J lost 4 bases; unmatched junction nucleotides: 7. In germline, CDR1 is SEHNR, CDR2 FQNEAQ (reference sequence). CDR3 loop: CASSQQGVGYGYTF. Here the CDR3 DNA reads TGTGCCAGCAGTCAACAGGGGGTGGGCTATGGCTACACCTTC.

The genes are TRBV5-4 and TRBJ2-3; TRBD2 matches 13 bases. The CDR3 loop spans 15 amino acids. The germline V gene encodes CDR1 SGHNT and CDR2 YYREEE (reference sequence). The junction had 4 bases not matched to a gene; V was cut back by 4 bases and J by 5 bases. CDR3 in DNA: TGTGCCAGCAGCACATGGACTAGCGGGAGAGATACGCAGTATTTT. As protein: CASSTWTSGRDTQYF.

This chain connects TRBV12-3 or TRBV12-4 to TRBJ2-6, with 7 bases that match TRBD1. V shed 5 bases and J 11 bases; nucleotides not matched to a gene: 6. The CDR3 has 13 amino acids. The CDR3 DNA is TGTGCCAGCAGTCGAGGGGGCGCGGACGTCCTGACTTTC. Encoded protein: CASSRGGADVLTF.

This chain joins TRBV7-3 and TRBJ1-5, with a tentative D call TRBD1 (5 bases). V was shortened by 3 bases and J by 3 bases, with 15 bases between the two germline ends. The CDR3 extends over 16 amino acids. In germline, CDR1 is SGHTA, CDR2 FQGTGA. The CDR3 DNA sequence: TGTGCCAGCAGCTTGATCCCGGGGGTTGACAATCAGCCCCAGCATTTT. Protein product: CASSLIPGVDNQPQHF.

This CDR3 reads CASIRGEDQPQHF. The CDR3, as DNA: TGTGCCAGCATCAGGGGTGAGGATCAGCCCCAGCATTTT. This chain joins TRBV2 and TRBJ1-5, with D tentatively TRBD1 (6 bases). Germline CDR1 SNHLY, CDR2 FYNNEI. The germline V and J ends were trimmed by 7 bases and 5 bases, with 12 bases remaining between them. The CDR3 runs 13 residues.

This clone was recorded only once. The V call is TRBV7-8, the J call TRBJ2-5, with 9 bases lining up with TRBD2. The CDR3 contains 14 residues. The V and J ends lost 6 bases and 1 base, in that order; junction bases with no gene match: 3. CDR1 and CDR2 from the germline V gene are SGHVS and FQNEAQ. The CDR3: CASRKREVQETQYF. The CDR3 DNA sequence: TGTGCCAGCAGAAAGCGGGAGGTCCAAGAGACCCAGTACTTC.

In nucleotides, the CDR3 is TGTGCCACCAGTGATTTAAGAACAGGGGGCTATGGCTACACCTTC. Encoded protein: CATSDLRTGGYGYTF. The chain carries TRBV24-1 and TRBJ1-2, with 8 bases matching TRBD1. CDR1 is KGHDR and CDR2 is SFDVKD in the germline V gene. The length of the CDR3 is 15 residues. V was clipped by 1 base and J by 4 bases; unmatched bases: 4.

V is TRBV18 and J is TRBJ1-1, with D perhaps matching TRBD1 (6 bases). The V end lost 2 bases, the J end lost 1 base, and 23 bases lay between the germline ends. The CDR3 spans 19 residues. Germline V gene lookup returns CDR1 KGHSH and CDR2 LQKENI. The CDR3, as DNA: TGTGCCAGCTCACCAATCATACAGGGCCTGAAGAGAGCGAACACTGAAGCTTTCTTT. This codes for CASSPIIQGLKRANTEAFF.

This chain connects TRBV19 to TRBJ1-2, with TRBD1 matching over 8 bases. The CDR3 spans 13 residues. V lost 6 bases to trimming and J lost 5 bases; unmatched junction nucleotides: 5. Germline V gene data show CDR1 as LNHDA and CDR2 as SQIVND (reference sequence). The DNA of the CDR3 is TGTGCCAGTAGCCCGACAGGGGTTTATGGCTACACCTTC. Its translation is CASSPTGVYGYTF.